This T cell receptor (beta chain) was captured in a study of cytomegalovirus exposure and HLA in healthy donors. The PCR used 60 Vbeta and 13 Jbeta primers. The table came from immunoSEQ multiplex PCR; TCRdb's copy has only in-frame clones and leaves some out. This repertoire comprises around 77,000 clones; its ten largest clones make up around 15%. Germline CDR1 and CDR2: KGHSH and LQKENI. This CDR3 spans 13 amino acids. Trimming left V 5 bases short and J 6 bases short, with 14 bases between. The sequencing sample was made of PBMCs. This TCR was sampled from a man in his forties or fifties in good health and CMV-seropositive. The chain is built from TRBV18 and TRBJ2-7; TRBD1 is a possible D gene (6 bases). The CDR3 here is CASSGNRVSEQYV. DNA for the CDR3: TGTGCCAGCTCAGGTAACAGGGTTTCCGAGCAGTACGTC.